One sample yielded the 18 T cell receptor beta chains listed below, sequenced in a study of T-cell reconstitution after alpha-beta-depleted transplantation in children (TCRdb year 2016). The library was built by means of PCR. Sequencing relied on an Illumina HiSeq 2500. Molecular barcoding was employed in the preparation of TCR libraries, with unique molecular identifiers being used to normalize TCRbeta repertoire quantification. TCRdb ran its own pipeline on the public reads, namely fastp trimming at Q25 and MiXCR clone calling, and kept in-frame beta chains. Rows with one shared CDR3 protein collapse into an entry with the most common genes and DNA. This sample gives 700,000 to 850,000 distinct CDR3 sequences in total; 16% of them show up just once. The ten largest account for around 5% of the sample. The treatment or condition label, read with the paper, signifies: allogeneic hematopoietic cell transplantation with graft depleted of TCRalphabeta T cells and CD19 B cells.

The sample was PBMCs, mostly from graft donor cells, taken 360 days after TCRalphabeta/CD19-depleted stem cell transplant. The origin of the receptors is a male patient between 5 and 17 years old who had a stem cell transplant for acute lymphoblastic leukemia, so the T cells may come from the graft donor.

In this sample, this clonotype turned up many times. The CDR3 DNA is TGTGCCATCAGTGAGTCGTACTCCTGCTACGAGCAGTACTTC. Residues: CAISESYSCYEQYF. The V call is TRBV10-3, the J call TRBJ2-7; no reliable D call. Germline lookup yields CDR1 ENHRY and CDR2 SYGVKD. The V gene lost 0 bases and the J gene lost 3 bases, with 9 bases spanning the gap. There are 14 residues in the CDR3.

This clonotype was found once. The V gene is TRBV7-7, the J gene TRBJ2-5; maybe TRBD1 (5 bases). V was cut by 5 bases and J by 2 bases, with 9 bases left in between. The CDR3 has 13 residues. Per germline, CDR1 SSHAT and CDR2 FNYEAQ (reference sequence). The CDR3 is CASSPTAQETQYF. As DNA, the CDR3 is TGTGCCAGCAGCCCGACAGCTCAAGAGACCCAGTACTTC. Filled out from reference TRBV7-7 and TRBJ2-5, the complete variable domain reads GAGVSQSPRYKVTKRGQDVTLRCDPISSHATLYWYQQALGQGPEFLTYFNYEAQPDKSGLPSDRFSAERPEGSISTLTIQRTEQRDSAMYRCASSPTAQETQYFGPGTRLLVL.

There are a few counts of this clonotype. This chain joins TRBV13 and TRBJ1-1, with 9 bases fitting TRBD1. The length of the CDR3 is 15 residues. Germline loops: CDR1 PRHDT, CDR2 FYEKMQ (reference sequence). V shed 5 bases and J 4 bases; nucleotides not matched to a gene: 8. The CDR3 region has the DNA TGTGCCAGCAGCATAAACAGGGGGCCGAGCACTGAAGCTTTCTTT. Its translation: CASSINRGPSTEAFF. Looking up the rest from reference TRBV13 and TRBJ1-1 gives the full variable domain: AAGVIQSPRHLIKEKRETATLKCYPIPRHDTVYWYQQGPGQDPQFLISFYEKMQSDKGSIPDRFSAQQFSDYHSELNMSSLELGDSALYFCASSINRGPSTEAFFGQGTRLTVV.

This clonotype was seen only a few times. The chain couples TRBV13 to TRBJ2-1; TRBD2 aligns across 10 bases. The germline gives CDR1 PRHDT, CDR2 FYEKMQ (reference sequence). V trimming: 4 bases; J trimming: 3 bases; junction bases outside the gene matches: 6. The CDR3 has 16 residues. CDR3 loop: CASSSTLAGDYNEQFF. As DNA, the CDR3 is TGTGCCAGCAGCTCGACTCTAGCGGGAGACTACAATGAGCAGTTCTTC.

This clonotype was observed a few times. The chain recombines TRBV24-1 with TRBJ2-1; D is unresolved. V lost 5 bases and J 7 bases, leaving 11 bases between the germline ends. CDR1 is KGHDR, CDR2 SFDVKD, per germline. The CDR3 runs 13 residues. The CDR3 sequence is CATSVFPGNEQFF. The CDR3 DNA reads as TGTGCCACCAGTGTCTTCCCCGGGAATGAGCAGTTCTTC.

The chain carries TRBV28 and TRBJ1-2; 9 bases match TRBD1. The CDR3 has 18 residues. Germline trimming cut 5 bases from V and 8 bases from J; bases unmatched to any gene: 21. Germline CDR1 is MDHEN and CDR2 is SYDVKM. CDR3 nucleotides: TGTGCCAGCAGTCCACGCCGCATCCTCCGGGACAGGGCCAACGGCTACACCTTC. This sequence encodes CASSPRRILRDRANGYTF.

The CDR3 here is CASRARGLRDEQYF. The CDR3 region has the DNA TGCGCCAGCAGGGCGAGGGGGCTGAGGGACGAGCAGTACTTC. This chain connects TRBV5-1 to TRBJ2-7; 7 positions agree with TRBD1. The length of the CDR3 is 14 residues. Germline V gene lookup returns CDR1 SGHRS and CDR2 YFSETQ. Trimming cost V 5 bases and J 5 bases; bases outside gene matches: 10.

The sample holds a few counts of this clonotype. The chain's CDR3 is CASSPRTSGRGYNEQFF. The CDR3 bases are TGTGCCAGCAGCCCAAGGACTAGCGGTAGAGGATACAATGAGCAGTTCTTC. The chain couples TRBV7-9 to TRBJ2-1, with TRBD2 matching over 10 bases. The CDR3 extends over 17 amino acids. Germline lookup yields CDR1 SEHNR and CDR2 FQNEAQ (reference sequence). J lost 4 bases, V lost 5 bases, and 11 bases had no gene match.

The chain is built from TRBV6-1 and TRBJ2-5, with 7 bases aligning to TRBD2. The CDR3 has 14 residues. The V segment lost 11 bases and the J segment 5 bases; nucleotides outside the gene matches: 14. The germline V gene encodes CDR1 MNHNS and CDR2 SASEGT. The CDR3 reads CAANGGRAKETQYF. The CDR3 bases are TGTGCCGCCAACGGGGGGAGGGCCAAGGAGACCCAGTACTTC.

CDR3 coding DNA: TGTGCCAGCAGCGTAGCAGGACACGCGTTAGCGGAGACCCAGTACTTC. Translating gives CASSVAGHALAETQYF. This chain joins TRBV9 and TRBJ2-5, with D perhaps TRBD1 or TRBD2 (5 bases each). The length of the CDR3 is 16 residues. The V gene's germline CDR1 is SGDLS and CDR2 YYNGEE. V lost 0 bases and J lost 5, with 17 bases in between.

The sample holds a few counts of this clonotype. This chain links TRBV3-1 with TRBJ2-7; D is unclear. The germline V gene encodes CDR1 LGHDT and CDR2 YNNKEL (reference sequence). V was cut by 0 bases and J by 3 bases, with 18 bases left in between. The CDR3 has 17 residues. This CDR3 is CASSQDRVYAKNYEQYF. CDR3 coding DNA: TGTGCCAGCAGCCAAGATCGGGTCTACGCCAAGAACTACGAGCAGTACTTC.

The rearrangement links TRBV3-1 to TRBJ2-2; 7 bases are a match to TRBD1. The germline V gene encodes CDR1 LGHDT and CDR2 YNNKEL (reference sequence). J lost 9 bases, V lost 0 bases, and 13 bases had no gene match. The CDR3 spans 17 residues. The CDR3 spells CASSQEFFTGVPRELFF. The CDR3 nucleotides read TGTGCCAGCAGCCAAGAGTTTTTTACAGGGGTGCCACGGGAGCTGTTTTTT.

The gene calls are TRBV5-1 and TRBJ2-4; D not certain. V was pared by 4 bases and J by 8 bases, with 13 bases between. Germline CDR1 SGHRS, CDR2 YFSETQ. The CDR3 length is 13 residues. The CDR3 DNA sequence: TGCGCCAGCAGCCCGGGCCCCGGAGACATTCAGTACTTC. Its translation: CASSPGPGDIQYF.

At least ten counts were recorded for this clonotype. This sequence joins TRBV15 and TRBJ2-7; D is unresolved. This CDR3 is 14 amino acids long. CDR1 and CDR2 (germline): LNHNV, YYDKDF (reference sequence). V lost 1 base and J 1 base, leaving 8 bases between the germline ends. The CDR3 loop is CATSRVAESYEQYF. CDR3 coding DNA: TGTGCCACCAGCAGAGTGGCAGAGTCCTACGAGCAGTACTTC. Using reference TRBV15 and TRBJ2-7 for the parts outside the CDR3, the full variable domain is DAMVIQNPRYQVTQFGKPVTLSCSQTLNHNVMYWYQQKSSQAPKLLFHYYDKDFNNEADTPDNFQSRRPNTSFCFLDIRSPGLGDTAMYLCATSRVAESYEQYFGPGTRLTVT.

The chain carries TRBV5-1 and TRBJ2-5; TRBD2 matches at 14 bases. The trim removed 2 bases at V and 8 bases at J, leaving 5 bases unmatched. Germline V CDR1 and CDR2: SGHRS, YFSETQ. The CDR3 has 15 residues. The DNA for the CDR3 is TGCGCCAGCAGCTTTGGACTAGCGGGAGGTAGAACCCAGTACTTC. Its translation is CASSFGLAGGRTQYF.

CDR3 sequence (DNA): TGTGCCAGCATCGGGCAGGGGGCTCGGGAGACCCAGTACTTC. Its translation is CASIGQGARETQYF. This chain joins TRBV7-3 and TRBJ2-5, with TRBD1 matching over 8 bases. Germline trimming cut 7 bases from V and 5 bases from J; bases unmatched to any gene: 9. The germline V gene encodes CDR1 SGHTA and CDR2 FQGTGA. The CDR3 sequence is 14 residues long.

The rearrangement joins TRBV4-1 to TRBJ2-3, with TRBD2 matching 13 bases. This CDR3 is built from 17 residues. CDR1 and CDR2 from the germline V gene are MGHRA and YSYEKL. J was trimmed by 5 bases and V by 1 base; bases with no gene match: 6. The CDR3 loop reads CASSQGGLAGEGDTQYF. The CDR3, as DNA: TGCGCCAGCAGCCAAGGAGGACTAGCGGGAGAAGGAGATACGCAGTATTTT.

The chain carries TRBV12-3 or TRBV12-4 and TRBJ2-7, with D uncertain. CDR3 size: 13 residues. V lost 3 bases and J 5 bases, leaving 11 bases between the germline ends. The CDR3: CASSFIGDDEQYF. CDR3 sequence (DNA): TGTGCCAGCAGTTTTATTGGAGACGACGAGCAGTACTTC.